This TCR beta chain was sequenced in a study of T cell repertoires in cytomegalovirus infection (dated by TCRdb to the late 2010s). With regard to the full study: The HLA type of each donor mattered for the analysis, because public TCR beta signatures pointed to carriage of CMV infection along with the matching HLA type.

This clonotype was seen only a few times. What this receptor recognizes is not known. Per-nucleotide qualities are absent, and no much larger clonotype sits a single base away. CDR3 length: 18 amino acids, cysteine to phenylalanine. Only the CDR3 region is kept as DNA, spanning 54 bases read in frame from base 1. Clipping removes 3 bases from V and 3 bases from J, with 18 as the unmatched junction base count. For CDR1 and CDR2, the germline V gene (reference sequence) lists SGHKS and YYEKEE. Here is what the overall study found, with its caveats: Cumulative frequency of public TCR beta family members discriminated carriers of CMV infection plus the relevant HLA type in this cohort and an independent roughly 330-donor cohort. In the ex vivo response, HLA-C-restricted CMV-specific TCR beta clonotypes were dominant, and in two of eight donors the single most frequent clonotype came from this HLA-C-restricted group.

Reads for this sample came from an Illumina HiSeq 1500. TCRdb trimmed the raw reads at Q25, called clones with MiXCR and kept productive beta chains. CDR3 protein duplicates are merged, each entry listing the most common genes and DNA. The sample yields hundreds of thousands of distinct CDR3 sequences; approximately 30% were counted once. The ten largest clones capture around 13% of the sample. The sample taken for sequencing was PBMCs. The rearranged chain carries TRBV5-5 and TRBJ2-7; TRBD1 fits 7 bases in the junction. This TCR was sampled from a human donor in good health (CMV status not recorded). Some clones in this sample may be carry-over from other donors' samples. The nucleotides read TGTGCCAGCAGCTGGGCCGGGACGGACAGGTTGTTCCGCTACGAGCAGTACTTC. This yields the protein CASSWAGTDRLFRYEQYF.